These 17 T cell receptor beta chains were sequenced from one sample in a study of cytomegalovirus exposure and HLA in healthy donors. The primer mix had 60 Vbeta and 13 Jbeta primers. Only in-frame clones appear in the TCRdb table, and some are missing; sequencing was by immunoSEQ multiplex PCR. The table counts 95,000 to 150,000 clones; roughly 4% lies in the top ten. Sequenced input: PBMCs. These receptors came from a man aged 18 to 35 in good health and CMV-seronegative.

The chain has TRBV15 and TRBJ1-5; D gene uncertain. Germline values: CDR1 LNHNV, CDR2 YYDKDF (reference sequence). This CDR3 is built from 15 residues. Trimming cost V 0 bases and J 4 bases, with 10 bases left between them. The DNA of the CDR3 is TGTGCCACCAGCAGAGATCTAGCGTGGAATCAGCCCCAGCATTTT. Translation: CATSRDLAWNQPQHF.

The chain employs TRBV9 and TRBJ2-1, with D perhaps matching TRBD1 (6 bases). The CDR3 consists of 15 residues. Germline V gene data show CDR1 as SGDLS and CDR2 as YYNGEE. Trimming shortened V by 0 bases and J by 3 bases, and 10 bases separated the two germline ends. The CDR3 loop is CASSVVGANYNEQFF. CDR3 bases: TGTGCCAGCAGCGTAGTGGGGGCCAACTACAATGAGCAGTTCTTC.

The V gene is TRBV10-3, the J gene TRBJ2-5; the match to TRBD2 covers 14 bases. This CDR3 contains 15 residues. With 5 bases clipped from V and 3 bases from J, the junction kept 2 bases outside the gene matches. Germline values: CDR1 ENHRY, CDR2 SYGVKD. The CDR3 loop reads CAISPGLAGEETQYF. The CDR3 region has the DNA TGTGCCATCAGTCCGGGACTAGCGGGAGAAGAGACCCAGTACTTC.

CDR3 sequence reads: CASSEHGETQYF. In nucleotides, the CDR3 is TGTGCCAGCAGTGAACACGGAGAGACCCAGTACTTC. The J gene is TRBJ2-5, the V gene TRBV6-1; D unclear. CDR1 and CDR2 (germline): MNHNS, SASEGT. V lost 2 bases and J lost 4, with 5 bases in between. The CDR3 sequence is 12 residues long.

V gene TRBV7-2 combines with J gene TRBJ2-3, with D uncertain. This CDR3 spans 11 amino acids. Germline V gives CDR1 SGHTA, CDR2 FQGNSA. V was cut by 4 bases and J by 6 bases, with 5 bases left in between. The DNA of the CDR3 is TGTGCCAGCAGCTCCCATGATACGCAGTATTTT. This translates into CASSSHDTQYF.

The rearrangement links TRBV6-1 to TRBJ1-5, with D possibly being TRBD1 (5 bases). The CDR3 runs 13 residues. CDR1 and CDR2 (germline): MNHNS, SASEGT. Deletions cut 2 bases from V and 9 bases from J, with 11 bases between. The CDR3 here is CASSEMGRGPQHF. CDR3 in DNA: TGTGCCAGCAGTGAAATGGGGCGGGGGCCCCAGCATTTT.

The CDR3 bases are TGCGCCAGCTGGGGACTAGCGGGGCGCAATGAGCAGTTCTTC. Amino acids: CASWGLAGRNEQFF. The chain recombines TRBV5-1 with TRBJ2-1; the match to TRBD2 covers 13 bases. J was trimmed by 6 bases and V by 7 bases; bases with no gene match: 4. In germline, CDR1 is SGHRS, CDR2 YFSETQ. This CDR3 spans 14 amino acids. The variable domain in full, completed from reference TRBV5-1 and TRBJ2-1, reads KAGVTQTPRYLIKTRGQQVTLSCSPISGHRSVSWYQQTPGQGLQFLFEYFSETQRNKGNFPGRFSGRQFSNSRSEMNVSTLELGDSALYLCASWGLAGRNEQFFGPGTRLTVL.

The V and J genes are TRBV28 and TRBJ2-7; 7 bases are a match to TRBD1. The CDR3 length is 14 residues. Germline lookup yields CDR1 MDHEN and CDR2 SYDVKM. With V trimmed by 6 bases and J by 3 bases, 8 bases remained unmatched. CDR3 sequence reads: CASSQTGSVYEQYF. For the CDR3, the DNA is TGTGCCAGCAGCCAGACAGGGTCGGTCTACGAGCAGTACTTC.

Written as DNA, the CDR3 is TGTGCCAGCAGTTTAAAGACAGGGACGACTGAAGCTTTCTTT. It specifies CASSLKTGTTEAFF. This chain connects TRBV27 to TRBJ1-1, with 7 bases aligning to TRBD1. The CDR3 has 14 residues. V lost 2 bases to trimming and J lost 5 bases; unmatched junction nucleotides: 5. The germline CDR1 and CDR2 sequences are MNHEY and SMNVEV (reference sequence).

The chain combines TRBV25-1 with TRBJ2-1; TRBD2 matches 9 bases. This CDR3 region has 18 residues. The ends lost 2 bases at V and 5 bases at J; junction bases unmatched: 13. CDR1 is MGHDK, CDR2 SYGVNS, per germline. The DNA for the CDR3 is TGTGCCAGCAGTGAACGAAGTGGTTTTAGCGGGAGCCACAATGAGCAGTTCTTC. Translated: CASSERSGFSGSHNEQFF.

The J gene is TRBJ1-1, the V gene TRBV5-6; the D gene is possibly TRBD1 (5 bases). V was pared by 0 bases and J by 5 bases, with 8 bases between. This CDR3 comprises 13 residues. Germline V CDR1 and CDR2: SGHDT, YYEEEE. CDR3 DNA: TGTGCCAGCAGCTTGGGGGGGAGGACTGAAGCTTTCTTT. It encodes CASSLGGRTEAFF.

The V gene is TRBV12-5, the J gene TRBJ2-7; 12 nucleotides agree with TRBD1. Germline-derived CDR1 and CDR2 are LGHNT and FRNRAP. The length of the CDR3 is 20 residues. V dropped 4 bases and J dropped 6; count of bases not matched to a gene: 22. The CDR3 coding sequence is TGTGCTAGTGGTTCCCGTCCGGGACAGGGGGCGCATAGCGGGAGGCGCGAGCAGTACTTC. Translation: CASGSRPGQGAHSGRREQYF.

Turning to this clone: Because it lacks the conserved phenylalanine or tryptophan at the end, this CDR3 is likely a read error. The chain joins TRBV5-1 to TRBJ1-2; D may be TRBD1 (5 bases). The CDR3 spans 15 residues. Trimming shortened V by 1 base and J by 1 base, and 11 bases separated the two germline ends. CDR1 is SGHRS and CDR2 is YFSETQ in the germline V gene. CDR3 sequence reads: CASSLTVDSNYGYTS. CDR3 nucleotides: TGCGCCAGCAGCTTGACAGTAGACAGTAACTATGGCTACACCTCC.

The genes are TRBV19 and TRBJ1-2; 7 bases are shared with TRBD1. The germline V gene has CDR1 LNHDA and CDR2 SQIVND (reference sequence). This CDR3 region has 15 residues. V lost 3 bases, J lost 8 bases, and 12 bases stayed unmatched. CDR3 nucleotides: TGTGCCAGTAGTATCGAATTGACAGGGCGAAGGGGCTACACCTTC. Translating it yields CASSIELTGRRGYTF.

This chain joins TRBV7-9 and TRBJ2-7, with 8 bases aligning to TRBD1. The germline CDR1 and CDR2 sequences are SEHNR and FQNEAQ (reference sequence). J lost 3 bases, V lost 5 bases, and 6 bases had no gene match. The CDR3 covers 14 residues. CDR3 amino acids: CASSPRTGFYEQYF. CDR3 in DNA: TGTGCCAGCAGCCCACGGACAGGGTTCTACGAGCAGTACTTC.

This chain joins TRBV6-6 and TRBJ1-2; the match to TRBD1 covers 7 bases. After removal of 7 bases from V and 5 bases from J, the junction contained 4 bases not matched to a gene. Germline V gene sequence: CDR1 MNHNY, CDR2 SVGAGI (reference sequence). This CDR3 is 12 amino acids long. As DNA, the CDR3 is TGTGCCAGCATCGGGACAGCTTATGGCTACACCTTC. Its translation: CASIGTAYGYTF.

V usage is TRBV13 and J usage is TRBJ2-7; a possible D gene is TRBD2 (6 bases). Trimming shortened V by 0 bases and J by 2 bases, and 11 bases separated the two germline ends. Germline lookup yields CDR1 PRHDT and CDR2 FYEKMQ (reference sequence). CDR3 length: 15 amino acids. CDR3 DNA sequence: TGTGCCAGCAGCTTAGGGTCCGGGGGTACCTACGAGCAGTACTTC. Its protein is CASSLGSGGTYEQYF.